This TCR beta chain derives from a study of metastatic and nonmetastatic thyroid tumors (dated by TCRdb to 2018 to 2021). About the full investigation: The researchers compared repertoires between peripheral blood samples and tumor or nodule tissue samples from patients with malignant or benign thyroid disease. What the work shows at the level of the full study, not this receptor alone: In both blood and tumor samples, TCR beta diversity was reported to be significantly higher in malignant tumors than in benign nodules.

The protocol used for the library was PCR. Sequencing relied on an Illumina HiSeq 4000. High-throughput sequencing was used to profile the CDR3 region of the TCR beta-chain in every patient. Per the source publication's procedure: A classifier to discriminate distant-metastatic papillary thyroid cancer patients was built from CDR3 differences across clinicopathological groups. To measure repertoire diversity the researchers used the Shannon index, while the Morisita-Horn index served to gauge how similar the tumor and blood repertoires were. Starting from the raw public reads, TCRdb applied fastp trimming at Q25, assembled clones with MiXCR and retained in-frame beta chains. The V and J calls come from TCRdb's annotation, not from the publication. This sample has around 53,000 clones in its table, and roughly 20% of those were observed once. Of the sample, roughly 4% falls within the top ten clones.

This clone was observed at least ten times. What antigen it recognizes has not been identified. No much larger clonotype is one base removed from it; base qualities were not supplied. Sequences SGHAT (CDR1) and FQNNGV (CDR2) are obtained from the germline V gene. Trimming leaves V shorter by 0 bases and J shorter by 7 bases, with the junction holding 3 bases beyond the gene matches. From its cysteine to its phenylalanine, the CDR3 spans 15 amino acids. The read is trimmed to its CDR3 DNA, 45 bases read in frame from base 1. Before undergoing thyroid surgery, none of the patients had been given any kind of treatment. Patient clinical samples collected from the early 2010s to the late 2010s were retrospectively analysed using T-cell receptor beta sequencing.

The rearrangement joined TRBV11-2 to TRBJ1-5, and TRBD1 matches 10 of the central bases. This TCR derives from a female donor with papillary thyroid cancer or a benign thyroid nodule (not recorded which). Some clones in this sample may be carry-over from other donors' samples. Sequenced input: blood. The CDR3 corresponds to CASSLDSGQGQPQHF. The nucleotide sequence reads TGTGCCAGCAGCTTAGATTCGGGACAGGGGCAGCCCCAGCATTTT.